These 7 T cell receptor beta chains share one sample of origin, sequenced in a study of cytomegalovirus exposure and HLA in healthy donors. The protocol was immunoSEQ multiplex PCR, while the TCRdb copy is restricted to in-frame clones and leaves out a portion. The sample contains about 56,000 clones, around nine tenths of which appear only once. Input material: PBMCs. These receptors were taken from a man younger than 35 in good health and CMV-seronegative.

V and J are TRBV9 and TRBJ1-2; 8 bases align to TRBD1. Germline assignment: CDR1 SGDLS and CDR2 YYNGEE. V was clipped by 0 bases and J by 2 bases; unmatched bases: 3. The CDR3 extends over 15 amino acids. This CDR3 is CASSVGGQGNYGYTF. In nucleotides, the CDR3 is TGTGCCAGCAGCGTAGGTGGACAGGGAAACTATGGCTACACCTTC.

The genes are TRBV27 and TRBJ2-7; unclear D gene. CDR1 and CDR2 (germline): MNHEY, SMNVEV (reference sequence). The CDR3 has 16 residues. With 5 bases removed from V and 2 bases from J, the gap between germline ends came to 19 bases. The CDR3 DNA reads TGTGCCAGCAGTCACGCCCCGTCAGTACCGCCCTACGAGCAGTACTTC. Protein sequence: CASSHAPSVPPYEQYF.

The chain uses TRBV10-3 and TRBJ2-7, with TRBD2 matching over 13 bases. V dropped 11 bases and J dropped 10; count of bases not matched to a gene: 14. The germline V gene encodes CDR1 ENHRY and CDR2 SYGVKD. The length of the CDR3 is 14 residues. CDR3 sequence reads: CASSWELAGGPQYF. Written as DNA, the CDR3 is TGTGCCTCGTCCTGGGAACTAGCGGGAGGGCCACAGTACTTC.

V usage is TRBV29-1 and J usage is TRBJ1-3, with D unresolved. The CDR3 covers 12 residues. V was pared by 7 bases and J by 3 bases, with 10 bases between. CDR1 and CDR2 (germline): SQVTM, ANQGSEA. DNA for the CDR3: TGCAGCGGAACCCCAGGTGGAAACACCATATATTTT. Its protein is CSGTPGGNTIYF.

The chain links TRBV18 to TRBJ1-2; 8 bases fit TRBD1. The CDR3 spans 18 residues. Trimming cost V 4 bases and J 7 bases; bases outside gene matches: 20. The germline CDR1 and CDR2 sequences are KGHSH and LQKENI. CDR3 nucleotides: TGTGCCAGCTCACTGGGAGGACAGGGCGGGACTTCCAGGAGTGGCTACACCTTC. Amino acids: CASSLGGQGGTSRSGYTF.

The J gene is TRBJ2-1, the V gene TRBV27; 13 positions match TRBD2. Germline V gene lookup returns CDR1 MNHEY and CDR2 SMNVEV (reference sequence). This CDR3 comprises 16 residues. Unmatched junction bases numbered 10, after V lost 6 bases and J lost 8 bases. The CDR3: CASSPQGGLAGYEQFF. The CDR3 nucleotides are TGTGCCAGCAGCCCACAGGGGGGACTAGCGGGATATGAGCAGTTCTTC.

The chain is built from TRBV4-1 and TRBJ2-7; no firm D call. The V gene lost 4 bases and the J gene lost 0 bases, with 10 bases spanning the gap. This CDR3 is built from 14 residues. Per germline, CDR1 MGHRA and CDR2 YSYEKL. The CDR3 loop reads CASSLDTSSYEQYF. The CDR3 DNA reads TGCGCCAGCAGCCTAGACACGAGCTCCTACGAGCAGTACTTC.